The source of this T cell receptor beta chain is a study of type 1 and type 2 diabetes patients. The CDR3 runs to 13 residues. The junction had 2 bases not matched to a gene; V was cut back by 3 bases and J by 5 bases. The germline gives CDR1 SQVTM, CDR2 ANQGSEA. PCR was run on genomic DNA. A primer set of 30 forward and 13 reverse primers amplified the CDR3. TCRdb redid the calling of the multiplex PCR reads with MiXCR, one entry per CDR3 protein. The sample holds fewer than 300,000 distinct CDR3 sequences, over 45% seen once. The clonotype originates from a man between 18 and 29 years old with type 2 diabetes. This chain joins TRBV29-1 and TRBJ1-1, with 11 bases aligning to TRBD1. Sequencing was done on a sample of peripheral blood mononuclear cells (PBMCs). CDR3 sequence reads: CSVDGTGGTEAFF. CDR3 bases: TGCAGCGTTGACGGGACAGGGGGAACTGAAGCTTTCTTT.